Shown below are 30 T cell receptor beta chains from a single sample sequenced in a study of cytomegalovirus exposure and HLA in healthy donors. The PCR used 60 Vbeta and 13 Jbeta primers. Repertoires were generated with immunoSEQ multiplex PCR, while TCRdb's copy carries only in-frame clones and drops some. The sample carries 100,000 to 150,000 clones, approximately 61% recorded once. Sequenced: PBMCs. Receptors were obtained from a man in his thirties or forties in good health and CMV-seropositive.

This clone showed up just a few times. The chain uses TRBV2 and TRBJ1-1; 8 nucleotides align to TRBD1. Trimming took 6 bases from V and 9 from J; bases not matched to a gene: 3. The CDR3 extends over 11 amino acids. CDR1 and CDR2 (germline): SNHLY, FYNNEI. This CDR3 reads CASRGDRKAFF. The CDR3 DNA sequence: TGTGCCAGCAGAGGGGACAGGAAAGCTTTCTTT.

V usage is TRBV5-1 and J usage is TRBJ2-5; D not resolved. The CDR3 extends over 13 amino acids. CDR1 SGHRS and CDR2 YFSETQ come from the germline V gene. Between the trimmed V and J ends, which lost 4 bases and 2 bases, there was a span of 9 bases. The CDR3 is CASSQRQQETQYF. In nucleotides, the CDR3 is TGCGCCAGCAGCCAACGCCAGCAAGAGACCCAGTACTTC. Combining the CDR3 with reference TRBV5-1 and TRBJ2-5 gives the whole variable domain KAGVTQTPRYLIKTRGQQVTLSCSPISGHRSVSWYQQTPGQGLQFLFEYFSETQRNKGNFPGRFSGRQFSNSRSEMNVSTLELGDSALYLCASSQRQQETQYFGPGTRLLVL.

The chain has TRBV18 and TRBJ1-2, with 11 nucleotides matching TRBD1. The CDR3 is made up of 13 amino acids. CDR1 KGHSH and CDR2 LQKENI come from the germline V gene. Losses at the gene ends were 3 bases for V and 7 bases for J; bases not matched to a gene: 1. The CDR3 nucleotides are TGTGCCAGCTCACCCGGGACAGGGGGTGGCTACACCTTC. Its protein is CASSPGTGGGYTF.

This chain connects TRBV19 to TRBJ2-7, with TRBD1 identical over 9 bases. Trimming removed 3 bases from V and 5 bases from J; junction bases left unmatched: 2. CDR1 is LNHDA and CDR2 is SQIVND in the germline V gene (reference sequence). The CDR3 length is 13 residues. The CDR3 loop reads CASSIRQGDEQYF. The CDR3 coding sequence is TGTGCCAGTAGTATCCGACAGGGGGACGAGCAGTACTTC.

This CDR3 reads CASSPVDSRSGNTIYF. The CDR3, as DNA: TGTGCCAGCTCACCGGTGGACAGTCGCTCTGGAAACACCATATATTTT. The V call is TRBV18, the J call TRBJ1-3; perhaps TRBD1 as D (6 bases). This CDR3 is 16 amino acids long. The germline V gene has CDR1 KGHSH and CDR2 LQKENI. Trimming left V 3 bases short and J 0 bases short, with 12 bases between.

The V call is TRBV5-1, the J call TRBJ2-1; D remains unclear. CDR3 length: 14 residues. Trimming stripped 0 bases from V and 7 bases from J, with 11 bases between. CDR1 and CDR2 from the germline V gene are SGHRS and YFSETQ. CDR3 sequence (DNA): TGCGCCAGCAGCTTGGACACCCCGTCTAATGAGCAGTTCTTC. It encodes CASSLDTPSNEQFF.

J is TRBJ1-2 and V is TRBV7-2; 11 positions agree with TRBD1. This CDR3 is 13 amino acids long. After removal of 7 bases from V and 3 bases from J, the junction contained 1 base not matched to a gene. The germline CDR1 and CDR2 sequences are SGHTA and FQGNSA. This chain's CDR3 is CASKGQGDYGYTF. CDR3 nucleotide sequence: TGTGCCAGCAAGGGACAGGGGGACTATGGCTACACCTTC.

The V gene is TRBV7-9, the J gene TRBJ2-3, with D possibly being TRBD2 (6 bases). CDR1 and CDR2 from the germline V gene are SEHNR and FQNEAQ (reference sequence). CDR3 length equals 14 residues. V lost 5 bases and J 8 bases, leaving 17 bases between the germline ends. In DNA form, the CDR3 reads TGTGCCAGCAGCACACCCTCGACTAGTGCTACGCAGTATTTT. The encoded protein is CASSTPSTSATQYF.

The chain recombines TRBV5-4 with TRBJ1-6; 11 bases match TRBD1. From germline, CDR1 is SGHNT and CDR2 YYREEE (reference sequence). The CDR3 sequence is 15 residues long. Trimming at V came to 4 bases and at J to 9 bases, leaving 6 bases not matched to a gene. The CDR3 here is CASSPADRGLSPLHF. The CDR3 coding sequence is TGTGCCAGCAGCCCAGCGGACAGGGGGCTTTCACCCCTCCACTTT.

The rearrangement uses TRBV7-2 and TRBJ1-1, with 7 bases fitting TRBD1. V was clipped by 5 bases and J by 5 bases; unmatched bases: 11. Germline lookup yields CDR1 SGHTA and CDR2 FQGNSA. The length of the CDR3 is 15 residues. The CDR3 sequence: CASSTRGGSGTEAFF. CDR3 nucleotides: TGTGCCAGCAGCACCAGAGGGGGCTCGGGGACTGAAGCTTTCTTT.

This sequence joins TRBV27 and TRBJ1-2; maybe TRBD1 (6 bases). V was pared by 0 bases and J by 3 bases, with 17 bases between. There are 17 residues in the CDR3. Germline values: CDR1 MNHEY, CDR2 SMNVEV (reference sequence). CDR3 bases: TGTGCCAGCAGTTTATCGGGCGGTGGGGGCTCCCACTATGGCTACACCTTC. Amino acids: CASSLSGGGGSHYGYTF.

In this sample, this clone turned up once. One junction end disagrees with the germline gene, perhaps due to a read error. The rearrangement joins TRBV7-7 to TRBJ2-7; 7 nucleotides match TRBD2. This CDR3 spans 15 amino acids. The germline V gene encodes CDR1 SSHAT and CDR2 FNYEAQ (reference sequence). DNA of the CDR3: TGTGCTAGCAGCCCCCTCGGCGGGAGCTCCTACGAGCAGTACTTC. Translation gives CASSPLGGSSYEQYF.

The CDR3 protein is CASSNRGQPQHF. The CDR3 DNA reads as TGTGCCAGCAGCAACCGAGGGCAGCCCCAGCATTTT. This chain joins TRBV7-9 and TRBJ1-5; the D is unclear. V shed 5 bases and J shed 7 bases, with 9 bases lying between them. Germline V lookup: CDR1 SEHNR, CDR2 FQNEAQ (reference sequence). CDR3 length: 12 residues.

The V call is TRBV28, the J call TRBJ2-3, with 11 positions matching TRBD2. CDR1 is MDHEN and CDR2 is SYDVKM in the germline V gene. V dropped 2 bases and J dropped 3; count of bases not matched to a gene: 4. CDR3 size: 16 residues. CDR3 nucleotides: TGTGCCAGCAGTTTAACTAGCGGGAGTCTAACAGATACGCAGTATTTT. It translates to CASSLTSGSLTDTQYF.

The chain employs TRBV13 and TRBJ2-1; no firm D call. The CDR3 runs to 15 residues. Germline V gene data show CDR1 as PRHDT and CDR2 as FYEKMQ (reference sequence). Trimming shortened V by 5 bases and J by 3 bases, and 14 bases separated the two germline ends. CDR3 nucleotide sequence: TGTGCCAGCAGCCATCCCCGGTCGGGCTACAATGAGCAGTTCTTC. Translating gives CASSHPRSGYNEQFF. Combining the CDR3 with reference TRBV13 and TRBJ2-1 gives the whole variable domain AAGVIQSPRHLIKEKRETATLKCYPIPRHDTVYWYQQGPGQDPQFLISFYEKMQSDKGSIPDRFSAQQFSDYHSELNMSSLELGDSALYFCASSHPRSGYNEQFFGPGTRLTVL.

This chain's CDR3 is CAWSGGGNQETQYF. As DNA, the CDR3 is TGTGCCTGGAGTGGGGGGGGAAACCAAGAGACCCAGTACTTC. The V and J genes are TRBV30 and TRBJ2-5; 7 nucleotides match TRBD2. The V and J ends lost 1 base and 0 bases, in that order; junction bases with no gene match: 2. The CDR3 spans 14 residues. Germline-derived CDR1 and CDR2 are GTSNPN and SVGIG (reference sequence).

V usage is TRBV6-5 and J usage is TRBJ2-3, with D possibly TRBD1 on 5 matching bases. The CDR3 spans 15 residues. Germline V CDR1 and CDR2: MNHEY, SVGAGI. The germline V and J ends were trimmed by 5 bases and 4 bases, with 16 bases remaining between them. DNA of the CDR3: TGTGCCAGCAGTCCCCAGGCAGGGTTCGCAGATACGCAGTATTTT. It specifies CASSPQAGFADTQYF.

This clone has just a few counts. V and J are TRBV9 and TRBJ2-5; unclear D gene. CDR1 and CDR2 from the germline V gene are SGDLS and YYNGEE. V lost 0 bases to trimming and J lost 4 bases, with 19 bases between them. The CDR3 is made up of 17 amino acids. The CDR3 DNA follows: TGTGCCAGCAGCGTAGGAATAAGTCTGGCAGAATTAGAGACCCAGTACTTC. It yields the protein CASSVGISLAELETQYF.

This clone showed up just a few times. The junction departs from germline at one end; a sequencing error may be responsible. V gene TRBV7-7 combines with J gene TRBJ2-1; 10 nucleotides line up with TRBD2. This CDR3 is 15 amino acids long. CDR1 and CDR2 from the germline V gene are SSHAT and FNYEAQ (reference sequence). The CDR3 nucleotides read TGTGCTAGCAGCCCTACTAGCGGGGCTTACAATGAGCAGTTCTTC. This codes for CASSPTSGAYNEQFF.

CDR3 coding DNA: TGTGCCAGCAGTAGGGGCCCGCAGGAGACCCAGTACTTC. Residues: CASSRGPQETQYF. The V and J genes are TRBV2 and TRBJ2-5; maybe TRBD1 (5 bases). Germline CDR1 and CDR2: SNHLY and FYNNEI. The CDR3 is made up of 13 amino acids. Trimming cost V 5 bases and J 5 bases, with 12 bases left between them.

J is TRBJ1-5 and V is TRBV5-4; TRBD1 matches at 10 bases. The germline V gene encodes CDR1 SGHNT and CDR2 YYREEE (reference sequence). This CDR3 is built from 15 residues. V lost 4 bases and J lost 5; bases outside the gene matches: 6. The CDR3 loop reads CASSRDRGFDQPQHF. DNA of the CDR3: TGTGCCAGCAGCCGGGACAGGGGCTTCGATCAGCCCCAGCATTTT.

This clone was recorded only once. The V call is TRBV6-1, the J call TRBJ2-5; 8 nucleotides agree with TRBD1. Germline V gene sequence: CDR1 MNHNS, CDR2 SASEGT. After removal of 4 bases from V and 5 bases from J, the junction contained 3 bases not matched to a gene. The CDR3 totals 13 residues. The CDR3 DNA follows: TGTGCCAGCAGTGGGACAGGGTCGGAGACCCAGTACTTC. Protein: CASSGTGSETQYF.

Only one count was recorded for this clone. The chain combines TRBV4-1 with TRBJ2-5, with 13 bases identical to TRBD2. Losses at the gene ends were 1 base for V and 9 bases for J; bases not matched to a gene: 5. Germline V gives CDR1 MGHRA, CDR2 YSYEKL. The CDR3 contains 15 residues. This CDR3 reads CASSQGTSGSRAQYF. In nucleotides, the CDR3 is TGCGCCAGCAGCCAAGGGACTAGCGGGAGCCGGGCCCAGTACTTC.

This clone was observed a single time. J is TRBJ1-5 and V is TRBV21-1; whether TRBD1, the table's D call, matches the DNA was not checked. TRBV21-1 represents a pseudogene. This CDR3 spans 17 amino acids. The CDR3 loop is CASSYRQGGRSNQPQHF. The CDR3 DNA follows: TGTGCCAGCAGCTATCGACAGGGGGGCCGCAGTAATCAGCCCCAGCATTTT.

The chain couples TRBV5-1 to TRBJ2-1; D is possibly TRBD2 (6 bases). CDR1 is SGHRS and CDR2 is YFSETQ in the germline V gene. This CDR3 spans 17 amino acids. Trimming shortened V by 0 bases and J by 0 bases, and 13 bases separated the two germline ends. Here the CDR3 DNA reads TGCGCCAGCAGCTTGGATCTAGCGTTAAGCTCCTACAATGAGCAGTTCTTC. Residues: CASSLDLALSSYNEQFF. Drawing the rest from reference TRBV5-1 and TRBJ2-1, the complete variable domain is KAGVTQTPRYLIKTRGQQVTLSCSPISGHRSVSWYQQTPGQGLQFLFEYFSETQRNKGNFPGRFSGRQFSNSRSEMNVSTLELGDSALYLCASSLDLALSSYNEQFFGPGTRLTVL.

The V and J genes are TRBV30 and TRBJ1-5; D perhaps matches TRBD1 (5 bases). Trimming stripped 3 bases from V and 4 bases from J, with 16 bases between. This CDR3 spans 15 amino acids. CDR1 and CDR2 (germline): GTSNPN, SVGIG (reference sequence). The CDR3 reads CAWSPPLGGNQPQHF. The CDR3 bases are TGTGCCTGGAGCCCACCGCTGGGGGGTAATCAGCCCCAGCATTTT.

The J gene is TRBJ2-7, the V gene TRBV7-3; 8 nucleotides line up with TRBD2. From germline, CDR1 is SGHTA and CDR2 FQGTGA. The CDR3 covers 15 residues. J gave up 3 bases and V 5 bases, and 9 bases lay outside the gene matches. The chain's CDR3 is CASSTKLAVGYEQYF. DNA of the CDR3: TGTGCCAGCAGCACCAAACTAGCGGTAGGCTACGAGCAGTACTTC.

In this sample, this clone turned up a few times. The CDR3 DNA is TGCAGCGTGAGGGAATACGAGCAGTACTTC. Translating gives CSVREYEQYF. The chain recombines TRBV29-1 with TRBJ2-7; tentative D call: TRBD2 (5 bases). The CDR3 extends over 10 amino acids. V was cut by 6 bases and J by 4 bases, with 7 bases left in between. Germline loops: CDR1 SQVTM, CDR2 ANQGSEA.

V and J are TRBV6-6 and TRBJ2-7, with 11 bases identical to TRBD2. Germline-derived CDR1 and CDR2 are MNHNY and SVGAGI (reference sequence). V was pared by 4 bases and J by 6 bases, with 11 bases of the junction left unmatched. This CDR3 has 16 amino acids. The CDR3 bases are TGTGCCAGCAGTTTCCCACTAGCGGGAGTAAGTCCCGAGCAGTACTTC. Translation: CASSFPLAGVSPEQYF.

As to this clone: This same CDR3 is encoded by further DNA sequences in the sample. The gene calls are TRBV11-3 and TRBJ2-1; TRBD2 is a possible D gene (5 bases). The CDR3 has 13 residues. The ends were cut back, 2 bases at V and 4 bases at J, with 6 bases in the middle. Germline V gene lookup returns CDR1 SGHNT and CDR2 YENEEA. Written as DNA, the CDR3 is TGTGCCAGCAGCTTAACGGGGTACAATGAGCAGTTCTTC. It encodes CASSLTGYNEQFF.